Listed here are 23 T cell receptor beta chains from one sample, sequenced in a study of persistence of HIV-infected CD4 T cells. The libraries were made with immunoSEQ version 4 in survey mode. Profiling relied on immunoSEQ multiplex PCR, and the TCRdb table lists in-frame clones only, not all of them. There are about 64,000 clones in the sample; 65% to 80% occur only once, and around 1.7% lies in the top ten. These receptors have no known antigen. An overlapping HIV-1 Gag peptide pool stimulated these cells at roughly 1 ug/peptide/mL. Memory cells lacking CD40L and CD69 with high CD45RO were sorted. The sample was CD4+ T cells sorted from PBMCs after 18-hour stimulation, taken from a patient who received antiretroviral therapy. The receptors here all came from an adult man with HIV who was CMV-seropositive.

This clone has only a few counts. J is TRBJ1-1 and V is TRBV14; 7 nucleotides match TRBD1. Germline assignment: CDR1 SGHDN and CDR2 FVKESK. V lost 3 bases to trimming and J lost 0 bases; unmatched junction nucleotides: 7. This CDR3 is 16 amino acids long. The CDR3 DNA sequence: TGTGCCAGCAGCCATGGGACAGCCACTATGAACACTGAAGCTTTCTTT. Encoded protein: CASSHGTATMNTEAFF.

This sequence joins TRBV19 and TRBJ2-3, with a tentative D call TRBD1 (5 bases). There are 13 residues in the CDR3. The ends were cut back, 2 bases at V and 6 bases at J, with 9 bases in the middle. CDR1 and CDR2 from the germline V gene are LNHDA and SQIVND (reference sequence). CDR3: CASSISRADTQYF. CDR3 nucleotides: TGTGCCAGTAGTATATCCAGGGCCGATACGCAGTATTTT.

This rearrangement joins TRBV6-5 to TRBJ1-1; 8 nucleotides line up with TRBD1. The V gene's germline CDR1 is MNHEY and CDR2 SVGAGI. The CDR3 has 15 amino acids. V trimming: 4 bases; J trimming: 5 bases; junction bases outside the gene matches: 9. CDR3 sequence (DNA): TGTGCCAGCAGTTCTAGGACAGGGCGGGGTACTGAAGCTTTCTTT. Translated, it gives CASSSRTGRGTEAFF.

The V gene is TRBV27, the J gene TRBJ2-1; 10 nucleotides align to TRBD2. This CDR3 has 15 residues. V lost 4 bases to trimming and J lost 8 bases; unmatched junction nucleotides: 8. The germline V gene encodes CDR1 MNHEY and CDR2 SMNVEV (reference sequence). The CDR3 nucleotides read TGTGCCAGCAGTTCCCTGAGCGGGGGGGCCTATGAGCAGTTCTTC. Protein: CASSSLSGGAYEQFF.

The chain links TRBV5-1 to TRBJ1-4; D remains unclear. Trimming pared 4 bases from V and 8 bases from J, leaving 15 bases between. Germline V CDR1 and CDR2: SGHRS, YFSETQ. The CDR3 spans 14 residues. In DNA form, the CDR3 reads TGCGCCAGCAGCCTAGCTCAAAGCGGGGAAAAACTGTTTTTT. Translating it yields CASSLAQSGEKLFF.

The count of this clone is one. In DNA form, the CDR3 reads TGCGCCAGCAGATCCCAACAGGGTTCGGGAAACACCATATATTTT. This sequence encodes CASRSQQGSGNTIYF. This chain uses TRBV5-1 with TRBJ1-3; D is possibly TRBD1 (6 bases). Germline CDR1 reads SGHRS; CDR2 reads YFSETQ. Between the trimmed V and J ends, which lost 5 bases and 4 bases, there was a span of 16 bases. This CDR3 spans 15 amino acids.

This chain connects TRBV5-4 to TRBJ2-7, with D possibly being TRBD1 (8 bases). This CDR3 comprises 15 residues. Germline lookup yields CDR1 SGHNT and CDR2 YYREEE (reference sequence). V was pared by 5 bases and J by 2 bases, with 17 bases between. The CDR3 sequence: CASRQGGALTYEQYF. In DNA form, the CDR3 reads TGTGCCAGCAGACAGGGGGGGGCCTTAACCTACGAGCAGTACTTC.

CDR3 DNA: TGTGCCGCAAGTACAGGGGGCCGCGAGCAGTACTTC. It specifies CAASTGGREQYF. The V gene is TRBV3-1 (or the pseudogene TRBV3-2), the J gene TRBJ2-7; 9 bases are shared with TRBD1. This CDR3 contains 12 residues. V shed 11 bases and J 6 bases; nucleotides not matched to a gene: 8. Germline CDR1 LGHDT, CDR2 YNNKEL (reference sequence).

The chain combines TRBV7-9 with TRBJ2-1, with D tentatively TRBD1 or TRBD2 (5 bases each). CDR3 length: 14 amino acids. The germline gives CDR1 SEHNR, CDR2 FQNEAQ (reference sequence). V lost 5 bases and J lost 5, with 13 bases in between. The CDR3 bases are TGTGCCAGCAGCCCGAGTGGGGGACACAATGAGCAGTTCTTC. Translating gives CASSPSGGHNEQFF.

As DNA, the CDR3 is TGTGCCAGCAGCCAAGACAGGGCTGGGCCCCAGCATTTT. Its translation is CASSQDRAGPQHF. The chain couples TRBV7-8 to TRBJ1-5, with 7 bases aligning to TRBD1. Germline values: CDR1 SGHVS, CDR2 FQNEAQ. V shed 5 bases, J shed 9 bases, and the junction held 7 bases outside the gene matches. The CDR3 sequence is 13 residues long. Variable domain in full (rest from reference TRBV7-8 and TRBJ1-5): GAGVSQSPRYKVAKRGQDVALRCDPISGHVSLFWYQQALGQGPEFLTYFQNEAQLDKSGLPSDRFFAERPEGSVSTLKIQRTQQEDSAVYLCASSQDRAGPQHFGDGTRLSIL.

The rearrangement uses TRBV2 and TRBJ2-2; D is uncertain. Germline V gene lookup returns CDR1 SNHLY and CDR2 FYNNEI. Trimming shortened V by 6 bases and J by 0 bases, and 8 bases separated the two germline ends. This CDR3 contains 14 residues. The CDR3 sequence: CASRQKTNTGELFF. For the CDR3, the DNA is TGTGCCAGCAGGCAGAAGACGAACACCGGGGAGCTGTTTTTT.

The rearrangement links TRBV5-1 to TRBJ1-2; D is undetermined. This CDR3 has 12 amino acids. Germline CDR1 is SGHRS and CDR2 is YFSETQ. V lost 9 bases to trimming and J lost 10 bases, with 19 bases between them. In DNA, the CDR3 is TGCGCCACCTCCGTGTCCGGTCAATACTACACCTTC. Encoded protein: CATSVSGQYYTF.

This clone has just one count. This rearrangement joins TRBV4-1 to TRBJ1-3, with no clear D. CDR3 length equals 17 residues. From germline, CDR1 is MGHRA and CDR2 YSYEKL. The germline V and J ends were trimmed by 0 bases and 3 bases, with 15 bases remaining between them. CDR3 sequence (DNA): TGCGCCAGCAGCCAAGATCGAAGGACCTTCGGTGGAAACACCATATATTTT. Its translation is CASSQDRRTFGGNTIYF.

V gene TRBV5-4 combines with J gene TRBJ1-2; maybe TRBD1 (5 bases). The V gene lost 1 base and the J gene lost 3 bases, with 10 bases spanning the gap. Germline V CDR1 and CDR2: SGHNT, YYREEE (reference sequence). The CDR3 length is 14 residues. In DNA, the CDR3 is TGTGCCAGCAGCTTGACCCCGGGACACTATGGCTACACCTTC. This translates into CASSLTPGHYGYTF.

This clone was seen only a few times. CDR3 sequence reads: CASSSGPPYEQYF. The CDR3 DNA is TGTGCCAGCAGTTCCGGGCCTCCCTACGAGCAGTACTTC. The chain joins TRBV6-6 to TRBJ2-7; D gene unclear. The germline V gene has CDR1 MNHNY and CDR2 SVGAGI (reference sequence). The CDR3 is 13 amino acids. V dropped 4 bases and J dropped 2 bases, with 9 bases sitting between them.

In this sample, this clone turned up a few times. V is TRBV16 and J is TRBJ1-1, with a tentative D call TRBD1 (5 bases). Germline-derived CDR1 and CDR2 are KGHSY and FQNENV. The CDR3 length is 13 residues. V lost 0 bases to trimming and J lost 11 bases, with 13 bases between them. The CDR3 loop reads CASSQSSEGRAFF. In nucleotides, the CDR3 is TGTGCCAGCAGCCAATCCTCGGAGGGGCGGGCTTTCTTT.

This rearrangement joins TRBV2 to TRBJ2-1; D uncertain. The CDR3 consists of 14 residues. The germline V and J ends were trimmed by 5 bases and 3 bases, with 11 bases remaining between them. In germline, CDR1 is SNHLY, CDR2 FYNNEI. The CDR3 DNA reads TGTGCCAGCAGTTTGGGCCTCCTCTACAATGAGCAGTTCTTC. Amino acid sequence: CASSLGLLYNEQFF.

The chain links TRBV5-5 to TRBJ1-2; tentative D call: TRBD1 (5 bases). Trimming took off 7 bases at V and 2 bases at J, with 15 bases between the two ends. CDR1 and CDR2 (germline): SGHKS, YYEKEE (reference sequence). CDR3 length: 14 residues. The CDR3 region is CASLDGTINYGYTF. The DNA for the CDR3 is TGTGCCAGCCTAGATGGGACCATAAACTATGGCTACACCTTC.

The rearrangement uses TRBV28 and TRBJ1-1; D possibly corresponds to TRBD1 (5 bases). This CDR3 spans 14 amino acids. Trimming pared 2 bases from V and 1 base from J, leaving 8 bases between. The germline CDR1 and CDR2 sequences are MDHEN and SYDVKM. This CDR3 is CASSLQGQNTEAFF. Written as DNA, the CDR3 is TGTGCCAGCAGTTTACAAGGACAGAACACTGAAGCTTTCTTT.

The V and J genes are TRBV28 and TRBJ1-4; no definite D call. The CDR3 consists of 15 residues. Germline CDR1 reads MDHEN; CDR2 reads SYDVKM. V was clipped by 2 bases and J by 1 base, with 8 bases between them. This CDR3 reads CASSLGAGTNEKLFF. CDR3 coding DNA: TGTGCCAGCAGTTTAGGAGCGGGAACTAATGAAAAACTGTTTTTT.

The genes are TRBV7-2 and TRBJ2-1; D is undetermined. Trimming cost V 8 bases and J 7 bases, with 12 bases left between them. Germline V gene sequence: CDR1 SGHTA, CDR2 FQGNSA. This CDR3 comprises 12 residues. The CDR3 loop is CASDAGWNEQFF. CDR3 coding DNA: TGTGCCAGCGACGCCGGATGGAATGAGCAGTTCTTC.

This CDR3 reads CASMGTGGHGTDTQYF. The DNA of the CDR3 is TGTGCCAGCATGGGGACGGGGGGGCATGGCACAGATACGCAGTATTTT. The V and J genes are TRBV6-6 and TRBJ2-3, with 8 nucleotides matching TRBD2. Germline values: CDR1 MNHNY, CDR2 SVGAGI (reference sequence). CDR3 size: 16 residues. J lost 1 base, V lost 7 bases, and 10 bases had no gene match.

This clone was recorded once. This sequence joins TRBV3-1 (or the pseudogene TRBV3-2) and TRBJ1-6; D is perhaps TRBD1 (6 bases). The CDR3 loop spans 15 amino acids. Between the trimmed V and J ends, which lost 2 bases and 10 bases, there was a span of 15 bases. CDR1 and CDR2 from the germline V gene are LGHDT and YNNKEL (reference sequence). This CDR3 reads CASSQPGTSGSPLHF. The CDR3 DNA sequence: TGTGCCAGCAGCCAACCCGGGACATCGGGCTCACCCCTCCACTTT.